The 8 T cell receptor beta chains below were found in one sample sequenced in a study of T cells in Graves' hyperthyroidism and ophthalmopathy. RNA transcripts yielded amplified TCR beta CDR3 regions. Initially, a first-round RT-PCR of the TCR CDR3 employed the HTBI primer set. TCRdb independently ran MiXCR on the multiplex PCR reads; one entry per CDR3 protein. The sample has some 570,000 distinct CDR3 sequences; roughly a sixth are singletons. The source material was blood. These receptors came from a woman aged 18 to 35 with Graves' ophthalmopathy.

As for this clonotype: Possible read error: a much larger clone is one base away. The rearrangement joins TRBV11-2 to TRBJ2-5, with 8 nucleotides matching TRBD1. The CDR3 is 15 amino acids. Per the germline V gene, CDR1 is SGHAT and CDR2 is FQNNGV. For the CDR3, the DNA is TGTGCCAGCAGCCCCGCGCAGGGGGCCTTGGAGACCCGGTACTTC. Its translation: CASSPAQGALETRYF.

This clonotype has a count of ten or more. The J gene is TRBJ1-1, the V gene TRBV29-1; perhaps TRBD1 as D (6 bases). The CDR3 contains 13 residues. CDR1 is SQVTM and CDR2 is ANQGSEA in the germline V gene. With 3 bases removed from V and 4 bases from J, the gap between germline ends came to 12 bases. This CDR3 is CSVEGGLGTEAFF. The DNA of the CDR3 is TGCAGCGTTGAGGGGGGGCTGGGCACTGAAGCTTTCTTT.

This clonotype was observed a few times. One end of the junction varies from germline; a read error may be responsible. This chain uses TRBV20-1 with TRBJ2-1; 8 bases are shared with TRBD2. The CDR3 is made up of 16 amino acids. Germline V lookup: CDR1 DFQATT, CDR2 SNEGSKA (reference sequence). The CDR3 nucleotides are TGCGGTGCTAGAGGGGCTTTAATGCGCGGGGGGAATGAGCAGTTCTTC. Its protein is CGARGALMRGGNEQFF.

In its sample, this clonotype was seen many times. The chain carries TRBV30 and TRBJ2-2, with D perhaps given as TRBD1 or TRBD2 (5 bases each). V dropped 1 base and J dropped 7 bases, with 10 bases sitting between them. CDR1 is GTSNPN, CDR2 SVGIG, per germline (reference sequence). The CDR3 has 13 amino acids. CDR3 protein: CAWSGGVGGELFF. DNA for the CDR3: TGTGCCTGGAGTGGAGGGGTCGGCGGGGAGCTGTTTTTT.

The table lists this clonotype with a few counts. Being one base from a much bigger clone, this may be a read error. J is TRBJ2-3 and V is TRBV12-3 or TRBV12-4; 12 nucleotides match TRBD2. V lost 11 bases and J lost 2; bases outside the gene matches: 11. This CDR3 has 16 amino acids. Written as DNA, the CDR3 is TGTGCCTGCCGACTAGCGGGAGAACTTTTCACAGATACGCAGTATTTT. Amino acid sequence: CACRLAGELFTDTQYF.

This clonotype has a count of ten or more. This chain joins TRBV5-1 and TRBJ2-1; TRBD2 aligns across 10 bases. This CDR3 comprises 16 residues. The ends lost 3 bases at V and 2 bases at J; junction bases unmatched: 5. The germline gives CDR1 SGHRS, CDR2 YFSETQ. The CDR3 nucleotides are TGCGCCAGCAGCTCTAGCGGGAGTAGCCCCTACAATGAGCAGTTCTTC. Translation: CASSSSGSSPYNEQFF. The full variable domain, its missing parts supplied by reference TRBV5-1 and TRBJ2-1, is KAGVTQTPRYLIKTRGQQVTLSCSPISGHRSVSWYQQTPGQGLQFLFEYFSETQRNKGNFPGRFSGRQFSNSRSEMNVSTLELGDSALYLCASSSSGSSPYNEQFFGPGTRLTVL.

V usage is TRBV27 and J usage is TRBJ1-1; D not certain. The V gene lost 3 bases and the J gene lost 7 bases, with 9 bases spanning the gap. Germline CDR1 MNHEY, CDR2 SMNVEV (reference sequence). The CDR3 sequence is 12 residues long. CDR3 in amino acids: CASSFSGGEAFF. The CDR3, as DNA: TGTGCCAGCAGTTTTTCGGGAGGTGAAGCTTTCTTT.

This clonotype was observed many times. The V and J genes are TRBV10-3 and TRBJ1-6, with a tentative D call TRBD1 (5 bases). The germline V gene has CDR1 ENHRY and CDR2 SYGVKD. Trimming stripped 6 bases from V and 5 bases from J, with 11 bases between. The CDR3 extends over 14 amino acids. For the CDR3, the DNA is TGTGCCATCAGAGAGGGGATGGATAATTCACCCCTCCACTTT. This encodes CAIREGMDNSPLHF.